A single sample is the source of the 5 T cell receptor beta chains below, sequenced in a study of Graves' ophthalmopathy and Graves' hyperthyroidism. Amplified TCR beta CDR3 regions were obtained using RNA transcripts as template. Following a first-round RT-PCR that used HTBI primers, a second-round multiplex PCR was carried out. From the multiplex PCR reads, TCRdb called clonotypes with MiXCR, one entry per CDR3 protein. The data show 740,000 or so distinct CDR3 sequences, with 40% seen just once and roughly 45% held by the top ten. The material sequenced was peripheral blood. These TCRs come from an adult man with Graves' ophthalmopathy.

There are a few counts of this clonotype. J is TRBJ2-7 and V is TRBV7-2; TRBD2 aligns across 10 bases. Germline values: CDR1 SGHTA, CDR2 FQGNSA. This CDR3 has 14 amino acids. Germline trimming cut 2 bases from V and 6 bases from J; bases unmatched to any gene: 4. The CDR3 spells CASSLLAGVTEQYF. The CDR3 nucleotides read TGTGCCAGCAGCTTACTAGCGGGAGTCACCGAGCAGTACTTC.

V usage is TRBV20-1 and J usage is TRBJ1-5; D unclear. Germline CDR1 reads DFQATT; CDR2 reads SNEGSKA (reference sequence). V lost 0 bases and J lost 1, with 10 bases in between. The CDR3 is 15 amino acids. The CDR3 DNA sequence: TGCAGTGCTAGAGATAGTGTTACCAGCAATCAGCCCCAGCATTTT. Translating it yields CSARDSVTSNQPQHF.

This clonotype was counted only a few times. The rearrangement joins TRBV7-2 to TRBJ2-7; unclear D gene. CDR1 SGHTA and CDR2 FQGNSA come from the germline V gene. The CDR3 is 13 residues long. Trimming left V 7 bases short and J 4 bases short, with 14 bases between. The CDR3, as DNA: TGTGCCAGCACCGACCCCGAAATATACGAGCAGTACTTC. Encoded protein: CASTDPEIYEQYF.

This clonotype was recorded once. The CDR3 sequence is CSARDSVAGLSYEQYF. DNA for the CDR3: TGCAGTGCTAGAGATTCGGTAGCCGGACTCTCCTACGAGCAGTACTTC. The rearrangement links TRBV20-1 to TRBJ2-5, with TRBD2 as a possible D gene (5 bases). The assigned J gene may be wrong: the sequence end matches TRBJ2-7 better. The CDR3 contains 16 residues. Germline assignment: CDR1 DFQATT and CDR2 SNEGSKA (reference sequence).

This clonotype turned up a few times. The chain recombines TRBV20-1 with TRBJ1-4, with TRBD1 matching over 7 bases. In germline, CDR1 is DFQATT, CDR2 SNEGSKA (reference sequence). Trimming at V came to 4 bases and at J to 6 bases, leaving 5 bases not matched to a gene. CDR3 size: 13 residues. Written as DNA, the CDR3 is TGCAGTGCTACGACAGGGAATCATGAAAAACTGTTTTTT. It specifies CSATTGNHEKLFF.